These T cell receptor beta chains were read from a single sample in a study of blood T cell repertoires in COVID-19. Sequencing used immunoSEQ multiplex PCR; TCRdb keeps in-frame clones, though not all of them. The sample yields roughly 290,000 clones, about 80% seen once. Sequenced: peripheral blood. The source of these receptors is a person between 65 and 79 years old with COVID-19, enrolled during active disease. Both conserved end residues are part of each CDR3. The order of the fields is V gene, CDR3 length, J gene, clone size, D gene, CDR3 protein, CDR3 DNA. A D gene is named only where the DNA matches it firmly. Not all rows give a size; the values are once, few, many and, for expanded clones, a class.

V gene: TRBV5-4
CDR3 length: 14
J gene: TRBJ1-3
clone size: -
D gene: -
CDR3 protein: CASSSPHSGNTIYF
CDR3 DNA: TGTGCCAGCAGCTCACCACACTCTGGAAACACCATATATTTT

V gene: TRBV18
CDR3 length: 13
J gene: TRBJ2-2
clone size: -
D gene: -
CDR3 protein: CASSPTGTGELFF
CDR3 DNA: TGTGCCAGCTCACCAACAGGGACCGGGGAGCTGTTTTTT

V gene: TRBV6-6
CDR3 length: 13
J gene: TRBJ1-2
clone size: -
D gene: TRBD1
CDR3 protein: CASSPTGGSGYTF
CDR3 DNA: TGTGCCAGCAGCCCGACAGGGGGCTCTGGCTACACCTTC

V gene: TRBV24-1
CDR3 length: 18
J gene: TRBJ2-1
clone size: once
D gene: TRBD2
CDR3 protein: CATSDLRGLAGGPGEQFF
CDR3 DNA: TGTGCCACCAGTGATTTGCGGGGACTAGCGGGAGGGCCCGGTGAGCAGTTCTTC

V gene: TRBV11-2
CDR3 length: 11
J gene: TRBJ2-7
clone size: -
D gene: -
CDR3 protein: CASRKRGEQYF
CDR3 DNA: TGTGCCAGCAGGAAAAGGGGGGAGCAGTACTTC

V gene: TRBV2
CDR3 length: 13
J gene: TRBJ1-1
clone size: -
D gene: -
CDR3 protein: CASSEDRVSEAFF
CDR3 DNA: TGTGCCAGCAGTGAAGACCGCGTCTCTGAAGCTTTCTTT

V gene: TRBV25-1
CDR3 length: 14
J gene: TRBJ1-4
clone size: -
D gene: -
CDR3 protein: CASSESRVNEKLFF
CDR3 DNA: TGTGCCAGCAGTGAATCCAGGGTTAATGAAAAACTGTTTTTT

V gene: TRBV4-2
CDR3 length: 16
J gene: TRBJ2-1
clone size: few
D gene: TRBD2
CDR3 protein: CASSQVPGGRDNEQFF
CDR3 DNA: TGTGCCAGCAGCCAAGTGCCGGGAGGGCGGGACAATGAGCAGTTCTTC

V gene: TRBV7-2
CDR3 length: 14
J gene: TRBJ2-7
clone size: -
D gene: -
CDR3 protein: CASSPSPGAYEQYF
CDR3 DNA: TGTGCCAGCAGCCCTAGCCCAGGGGCCTACGAGCAGTACTTC

V gene: TRBV3-1/TRBV3-2
CDR3 length: 15
J gene: TRBJ2-7
clone size: -
D gene: -
CDR3 protein: CASSQGPERSYEQYF
CDR3 DNA: TGTGCCAGCAGCCAAGGCCCAGAGCGTTCCTACGAGCAGTACTTC

V gene: TRBV19
CDR3 length: 16
J gene: TRBJ2-5
clone size: few
D gene: -
CDR3 protein: CARTRPVDFMQETQYF
CDR3 DNA: TGTGCCAGGACGCGACCGGTAGACTTTATGCAAGAGACCCAGTACTTC

V gene: TRBV5-5
CDR3 length: 12
J gene: TRBJ1-1
clone size: few
D gene: -
CDR3 protein: CASSLGSTEAFF
CDR3 DNA: TGTGCCAGCAGCTTGGGCAGCACTGAAGCTTTCTTT

V gene: TRBV18
CDR3 length: 16
J gene: TRBJ1-3
clone size: -
D gene: TRBD1
CDR3 protein: CASSPLLQGTGNTIYF
CDR3 DNA: TGTGCCAGCTCACCACTTTTACAGGGGACAGGAAACACCATATATTTT

V gene: TRBV5-4
CDR3 length: 16
J gene: TRBJ2-3
clone size: -
D gene: -
CDR3 protein: CASSPARDRSTDTQYF
CDR3 DNA: TGTGCCAGCAGCCCGGCGCGGGACCGTAGCACAGATACGCAGTATTTT

V gene: TRBV21-1
CDR3 length: 19
J gene: TRBJ1-5
clone size: -
D gene: -
CDR3 protein: CASSKAPSVGRDSNQPQHF
CDR3 DNA: TGTGCCAGCAGCAAAGCGCCTTCCGTAGGCCGGGATAGCAATCAGCCCCAGCATTTT

V gene: TRBV24-1
CDR3 length: 14
J gene: TRBJ2-5
clone size: -
D gene: TRBD2
CDR3 protein: CATSSGEGMETQYF
CDR3 DNA: TGTGCCACCAGCTCCGGGGAGGGGATGGAGACCCAGTACTTC

V gene: TRBV11-2
CDR3 length: 16
J gene: TRBJ1-3
clone size: -
D gene: -
CDR3 protein: CASSLDRTGSGNTIYF
CDR3 DNA: TGTGCCAGCAGCTTAGATCGTACAGGCTCTGGAAACACCATATATTTT

V gene: TRBV28
CDR3 length: 14
J gene: TRBJ1-2
clone size: -
D gene: TRBD1
CDR3 protein: CASRQTGAPYGYTF
CDR3 DNA: TGTGCCAGCAGGCAGACAGGGGCCCCCTATGGCTACACCTTC

V gene: TRBV24-1
CDR3 length: 19
J gene: TRBJ2-2
clone size: once
D gene: TRBD2
CDR3 protein: CATSGQPSLAGGRTGELFF
CDR3 DNA: TGTGCCACCAGTGGCCAGCCCTCTTTAGCGGGGGGGCGCACCGGGGAGCTGTTTTTT

V gene: TRBV24-1
CDR3 length: 17
J gene: TRBJ1-2
clone size: -
D gene: -
CDR3 protein: CATSDTLPGEGLWGYTF
CDR3 DNA: TGTGCCACCAGTGATACTCTCCCGGGCGAGGGCCTATGGGGCTACACCTTC

V gene: TRBV7-2
CDR3 length: 17
J gene: TRBJ2-2
clone size: -
D gene: TRBD2
CDR3 protein: CASSLNYGTSGRGELFF
CDR3 DNA: TGTGCCAGCAGCTTAAACTACGGGACTAGCGGGAGAGGGGAGCTGTTTTTT

V gene: TRBV12-3/TRBV12-4
CDR3 length: 12
J gene: TRBJ1-6
clone size: -
D gene: TRBD1
CDR3 protein: CATGTGASPLHF
CDR3 DNA: TGTGCCACCGGGACAGGGGCTTCACCCCTCCACTTT

V gene: TRBV5-1
CDR3 length: 15
J gene: TRBJ2-6
clone size: -
D gene: -
CDR3 protein: CASSGQMVGANVLTF
CDR3 DNA: TGCGCCAGCAGCGGGCAAATGGTAGGGGCCAACGTCCTGACTTTC

V gene: TRBV6-1
CDR3 length: 16
J gene: TRBJ2-3
clone size: few
D gene: -
CDR3 protein: CASSALSAGSTDTQYF
CDR3 DNA: TGTGCCAGCAGTGCCTTGAGTGCGGGTAGCACAGATACGCAGTATTTT

V gene: TRBV24-1
CDR3 length: 15
J gene: TRBJ2-3
clone size: -
D gene: TRBD1
CDR3 protein: CATSDFGTGTDTQYF
CDR3 DNA: TGTGCCACCAGTGATTTTGGGACAGGCACAGATACGCAGTATTTT

V gene: TRBV5-6
CDR3 length: 16
J gene: TRBJ1-4
clone size: -
D gene: TRBD1
CDR3 protein: CASSAGRDRVYEKLFF
CDR3 DNA: TGTGCCAGCAGCGCCGGCCGGGACAGGGTCTATGAAAAACTGTTTTTT

V gene: TRBV11-2
CDR3 length: 15
J gene: TRBJ2-7
clone size: -
D gene: TRBD2
CDR3 protein: CASSLVLAGVYEQYF
CDR3 DNA: TGTGCCAGCAGCTTAGTGTTGGCGGGGGTCTACGAGCAGTACTTC

V gene: TRBV5-5
CDR3 length: 16
J gene: TRBJ1-6
clone size: many
D gene: -
CDR3 protein: CASSLAPGGSNSPLHF
CDR3 DNA: TGTGCCAGCAGCTTGGCCCCTGGAGGATCTAATTCACCCCTCCACTTT

V gene: TRBV28
CDR3 length: 14
J gene: TRBJ1-4
clone size: -
D gene: -
CDR3 protein: CASSLRTVGEKLFF
CDR3 DNA: TGTGCCAGCAGTTTAAGGACAGTGGGCGAAAAACTGTTTTTT

V gene: TRBV5-1
CDR3 length: 16
J gene: TRBJ2-7
clone size: -
D gene: TRBD2
CDR3 protein: CASSTTTTSGSGEQYF
CDR3 DNA: TGCGCCAGCAGCACCACCACGACTAGCGGGAGTGGCGAGCAGTACTTC

V gene: TRBV28
CDR3 length: 15
J gene: TRBJ2-1
clone size: once
D gene: -
CDR3 protein: CASSHAISSYNEQFF
CDR3 DNA: TGTGCCAGCAGTCATGCGATAAGCTCCTACAATGAGCAGTTCTTC

V gene: TRBV21-1
CDR3 length: 15
J gene: TRBJ2-7
clone size: -
D gene: -
CDR3 protein: CASSKDQLGASEQYF
CDR3 DNA: TGTGCCAGCAGCAAGGACCAATTAGGGGCTAGCGAGCAGTACTTC

V gene: TRBV5-1
CDR3 length: 15
J gene: TRBJ1-6
clone size: -
D gene: -
CDR3 protein: CASSLVGRDNSPLHF
CDR3 DNA: TGCGCCAGCAGCTTGGTCGGCAGGGATAATTCACCCCTCCACTTT

V gene: TRBV7-8
CDR3 length: 15
J gene: TRBJ1-3
clone size: -
D gene: -
CDR3 protein: CASSLVRVAGNTIYF
CDR3 DNA: TGTGCCAGCAGCTTAGTGAGGGTCGCCGGAAACACCATATATTTT

V gene: TRBV15
CDR3 length: 18
J gene: TRBJ2-1
clone size: -
D gene: TRBD2
CDR3 protein: CATSARTRAGGNNNEQFF
CDR3 DNA: TGTGCCACCAGCGCACGAACGAGAGCGGGAGGTAATAACAATGAGCAGTTCTTC

V gene: TRBV5-4
CDR3 length: 15
J gene: TRBJ2-3
clone size: -
D gene: TRBD2
CDR3 protein: CASSFLAGGPDTQYF
CDR3 DNA: TGTGCCAGCAGCTTCTTAGCGGGAGGTCCAGATACGCAGTATTTT

V gene: TRBV28
CDR3 length: 15
J gene: TRBJ1-3
clone size: -
D gene: -
CDR3 protein: CASSPRDYSGNTIYF
CDR3 DNA: TGTGCCAGCAGCCCCCGGGATTACTCTGGAAACACCATATATTTT

V gene: TRBV28
CDR3 length: 15
J gene: TRBJ2-3
clone size: -
D gene: TRBD1
CDR3 protein: CASSRDRGIGDTQYF
CDR3 DNA: TGTGCCAGCAGCCGGGACAGGGGAATTGGAGATACGCAGTATTTT

V gene: TRBV7-3
CDR3 length: 13
J gene: TRBJ2-3
clone size: -
D gene: -
CDR3 protein: CASQGTHPGTQYF
CDR3 DNA: TGTGCCAGCCAGGGCACTCACCCTGGTACGCAGTATTTT

V gene: TRBV7-3
CDR3 length: 14
J gene: TRBJ2-7
clone size: few
D gene: -
CDR3 protein: CASSPQPSSGEQYF
CDR3 DNA: TGTGCCAGCAGCCCCCAGCCTTCTTCGGGGGAGCAGTACTTC

V gene: TRBV9
CDR3 length: 11
J gene: TRBJ2-7
clone size: -
D gene: -
CDR3 protein: CASSAEDEQYF
CDR3 DNA: TGTGCCAGCAGCGCCGAGGACGAGCAGTACTTC

V gene: TRBV4-3
CDR3 length: 15
J gene: TRBJ2-7
clone size: -
D gene: -
CDR3 protein: CASSQDKTDFYEQYF
CDR3 DNA: TGCGCCAGCAGCCAAGATAAAACGGACTTCTACGAGCAGTACTTC

V gene: TRBV5-4
CDR3 length: 15
J gene: TRBJ2-7
clone size: -
D gene: -
CDR3 protein: CASSLSTAPLDEQYF
CDR3 DNA: TGTGCCAGCAGCTTGTCTACAGCCCCTTTGGACGAGCAGTACTTC

V gene: TRBV6-5
CDR3 length: 13
J gene: TRBJ1-2
clone size: -
D gene: -
CDR3 protein: CASSSGFPYGYTF
CDR3 DNA: TGTGCCAGCAGCTCAGGGTTCCCCTACGGCTACACCTTC

V gene: TRBV19
CDR3 length: 13
J gene: TRBJ2-3
clone size: once
D gene: TRBD2
CDR3 protein: CASRLAGGNTQYF
CDR3 DNA: TGTGCCAGTAGGCTAGCGGGGGGGAATACGCAGTATTTT

V gene: TRBV6-2/TRBV6-3
CDR3 length: 15
J gene: TRBJ2-1
clone size: -
D gene: TRBD2
CDR3 protein: CASSAGRVKRGEQFF
CDR3 DNA: TGTGCCAGCAGTGCCGGGAGGGTGAAACGGGGGGAGCAGTTCTTC

V gene: TRBV4-3
CDR3 length: 16
J gene: TRBJ2-3
clone size: -
D gene: -
CDR3 protein: CASSQESRGGLDTQYF
CDR3 DNA: TGCGCCAGCAGCCAAGAAAGCAGAGGAGGTTTGGATACGCAGTATTTT

V gene: TRBV9
CDR3 length: 14
J gene: TRBJ1-1
clone size: -
D gene: -
CDR3 protein: CASTAGLRNTEAFF
CDR3 DNA: TGTGCCAGCACAGCGGGACTTAGGAACACTGAAGCTTTCTTT

V gene: TRBV19
CDR3 length: 16
J gene: TRBJ1-6
clone size: -
D gene: TRBD1
CDR3 protein: CAGLDRDRVDNSPLHF
CDR3 DNA: TGTGCCGGACTAGACAGGGACAGGGTCGATAATTCACCCCTCCACTTT

V gene: TRBV27
CDR3 length: 19
J gene: TRBJ2-2
clone size: few
D gene: TRBD2
CDR3 protein: CASRKGLAGGITNTGELFF
CDR3 DNA: TGTGCCAGCCGAAAGGGACTAGCGGGGGGGATAACGAACACCGGGGAGCTGTTTTTT

V gene: TRBV11-2
CDR3 length: 15
J gene: TRBJ2-7
clone size: -
D gene: -
CDR3 protein: CASSLASSFTYEQYF
CDR3 DNA: TGTGCCAGCAGCTTAGCTAGCTCTTTCACCTACGAGCAGTACTTC

V gene: TRBV18
CDR3 length: 16
J gene: TRBJ2-7
clone size: -
D gene: TRBD2
CDR3 protein: CASSPRTSGRSYEQYF
CDR3 DNA: TGTGCCAGCTCACCGCGGACTAGCGGGAGATCCTACGAGCAGTACTTC

V gene: TRBV3-1/TRBV3-2
CDR3 length: 16
J gene: TRBJ1-5
clone size: -
D gene: TRBD1
CDR3 protein: CASSNRTGYSNQPQHF
CDR3 DNA: TGTGCCAGCTCGAACCGGACAGGTTATAGCAATCAGCCCCAGCATTTT

V gene: TRBV19
CDR3 length: 16
J gene: TRBJ2-4
clone size: -
D gene: TRBD1
CDR3 protein: CASSISTGTGGNIQYF
CDR3 DNA: TGTGCCAGTAGTATTTCAACCGGGACAGGGGGAAACATTCAGTACTTC

V gene: TRBV9
CDR3 length: 16
J gene: TRBJ1-6
clone size: -
D gene: -
CDR3 protein: CASSKGDSAYNSPLHF
CDR3 DNA: TGTGCCAGCAGCAAAGGAGACAGCGCCTATAATTCACCCCTCCACTTT

V gene: TRBV7-8
CDR3 length: 16
J gene: TRBJ2-5
clone size: -
D gene: -
CDR3 protein: CASSLRLARSQETQYF
CDR3 DNA: TGTGCCAGCAGCTTAAGGCTAGCGCGCAGCCAAGAGACCCAGTACTTC

V gene: TRBV27
CDR3 length: 16
J gene: TRBJ1-3
clone size: -
D gene: -
CDR3 protein: CASSLSGASSGNTIYF
CDR3 DNA: TGTGCCAGCAGTTTAAGCGGGGCCTCCTCTGGAAACACCATATATTTT

V gene: TRBV5-8
CDR3 length: 15
J gene: TRBJ1-5
clone size: -
D gene: TRBD1
CDR3 protein: CASSLTGGYNQPQHF
CDR3 DNA: TGTGCCAGCAGCTTGACAGGGGGCTACAATCAGCCCCAGCATTTT

V gene: TRBV2
CDR3 length: 14
J gene: TRBJ2-7
clone size: -
D gene: -
CDR3 protein: CASSEQGHSYEQYF
CDR3 DNA: TGTGCCAGCAGTGAACAGGGCCATTCCTACGAGCAGTACTTC

V gene: TRBV19
CDR3 length: 18
J gene: TRBJ1-1
clone size: -
D gene: TRBD1
CDR3 protein: CASRTTDPTGVGNTEAFF
CDR3 DNA: TGTGCCAGTAGAACCACCGACCCGACAGGGGTGGGGAACACTGAAGCTTTCTTT